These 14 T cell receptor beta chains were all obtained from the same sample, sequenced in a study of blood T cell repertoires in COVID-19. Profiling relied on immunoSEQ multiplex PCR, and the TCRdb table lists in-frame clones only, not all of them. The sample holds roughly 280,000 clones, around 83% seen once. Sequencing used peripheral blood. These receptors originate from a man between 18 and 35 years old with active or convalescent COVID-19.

The CDR3 loop is CSASKTGGYTF. The DNA of the CDR3 is TGCAGCGCCAGTAAGACGGGGGGCTACACCTTC. The chain employs TRBV29-1 and TRBJ1-2; D is unclear. There are 11 residues in the CDR3. The V and J ends lost 7 bases and 8 bases respectively, with 14 bases between them. Germline CDR1 SQVTM, CDR2 ANQGSEA.

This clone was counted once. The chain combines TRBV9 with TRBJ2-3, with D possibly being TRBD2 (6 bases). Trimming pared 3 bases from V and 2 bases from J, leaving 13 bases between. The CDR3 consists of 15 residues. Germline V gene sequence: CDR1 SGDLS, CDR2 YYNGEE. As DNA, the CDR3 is TGTGCCAGCAGCGAAAACGGGAGAATCACAGATACGCAGTATTTT. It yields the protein CASSENGRITDTQYF.

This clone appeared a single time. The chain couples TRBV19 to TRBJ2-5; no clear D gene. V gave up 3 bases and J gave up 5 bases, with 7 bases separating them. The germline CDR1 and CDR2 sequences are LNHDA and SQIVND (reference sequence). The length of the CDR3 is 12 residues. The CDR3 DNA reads TGTGCCAGTAGTATCCTCGGTGAGACCCAGTACTTC. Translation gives CASSILGETQYF.

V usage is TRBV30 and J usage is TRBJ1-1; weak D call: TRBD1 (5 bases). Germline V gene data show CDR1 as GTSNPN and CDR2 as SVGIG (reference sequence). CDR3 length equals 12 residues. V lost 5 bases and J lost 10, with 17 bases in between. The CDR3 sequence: CAWDLGGAIAFF. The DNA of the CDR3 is TGTGCCTGGGACTTGGGTGGGGCGATAGCTTTCTTT.

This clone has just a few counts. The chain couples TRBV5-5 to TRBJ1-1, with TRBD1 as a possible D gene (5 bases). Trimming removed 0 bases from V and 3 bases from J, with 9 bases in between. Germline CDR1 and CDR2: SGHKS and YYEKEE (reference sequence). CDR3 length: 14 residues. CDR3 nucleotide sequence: TGTGCCAGCAGCTTGGTGTGGGGCGACACTGAAGCTTTCTTT. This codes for CASSLVWGDTEAFF.

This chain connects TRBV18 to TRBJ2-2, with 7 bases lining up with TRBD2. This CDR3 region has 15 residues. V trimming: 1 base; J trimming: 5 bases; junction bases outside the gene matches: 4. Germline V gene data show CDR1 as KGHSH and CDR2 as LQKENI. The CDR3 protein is CASSPRRAGTGELFF. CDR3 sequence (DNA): TGTGCCAGCTCACCACGGCGAGCGGGGACCGGGGAGCTGTTTTTT.

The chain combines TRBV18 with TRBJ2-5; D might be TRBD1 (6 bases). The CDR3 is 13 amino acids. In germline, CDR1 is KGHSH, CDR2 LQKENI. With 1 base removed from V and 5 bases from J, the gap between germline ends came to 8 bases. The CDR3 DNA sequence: TGTGCCAGCTCACCACGGGGGCGGGAGACCCAGTACTTC. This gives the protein CASSPRGRETQYF.

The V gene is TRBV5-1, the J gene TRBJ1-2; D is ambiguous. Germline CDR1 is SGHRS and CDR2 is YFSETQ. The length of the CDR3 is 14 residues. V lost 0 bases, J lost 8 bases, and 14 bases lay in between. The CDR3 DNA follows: TGCGCCAGCAGCTTGGACACCCCTAGTGAAGGCTACACCTTC. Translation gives CASSLDTPSEGYTF.

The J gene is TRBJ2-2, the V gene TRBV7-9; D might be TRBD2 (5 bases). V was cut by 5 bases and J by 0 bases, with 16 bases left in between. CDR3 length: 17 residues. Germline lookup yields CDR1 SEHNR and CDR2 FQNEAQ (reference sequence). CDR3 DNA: TGTGCCAGCAGCGATCCCGGCACCGGGGCGAACACCGGGGAGCTGTTTTTT. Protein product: CASSDPGTGANTGELFF.

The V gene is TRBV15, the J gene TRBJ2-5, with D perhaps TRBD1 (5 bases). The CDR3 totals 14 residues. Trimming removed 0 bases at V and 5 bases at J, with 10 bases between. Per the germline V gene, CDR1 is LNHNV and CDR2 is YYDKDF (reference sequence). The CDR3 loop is CATSRETDYETQYF. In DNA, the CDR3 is TGTGCCACCAGCAGAGAGACAGATTACGAGACCCAGTACTTC.

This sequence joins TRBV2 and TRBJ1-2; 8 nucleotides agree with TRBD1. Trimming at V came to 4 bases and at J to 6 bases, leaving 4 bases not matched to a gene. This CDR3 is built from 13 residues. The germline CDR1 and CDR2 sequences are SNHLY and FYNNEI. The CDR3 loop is CASSANRGDGYTF. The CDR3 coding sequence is TGTGCCAGCAGTGCAAACAGGGGGGATGGCTACACCTTC.

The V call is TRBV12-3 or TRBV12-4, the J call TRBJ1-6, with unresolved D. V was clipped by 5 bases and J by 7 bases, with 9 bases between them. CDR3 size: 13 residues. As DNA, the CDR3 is TGTGCCAGCAGTCCACAGACGAATTCACCCCTCCACTTT. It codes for CASSPQTNSPLHF.

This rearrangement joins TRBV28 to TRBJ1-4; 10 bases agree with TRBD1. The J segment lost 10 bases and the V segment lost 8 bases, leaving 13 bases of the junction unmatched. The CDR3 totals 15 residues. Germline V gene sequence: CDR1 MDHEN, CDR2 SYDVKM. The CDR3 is CASSLGGQGSGKLFF. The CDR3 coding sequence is TGTGCCAGCTCTCTTGGGGGACAGGGGAGCGGAAAACTGTTTTTT.

CDR3 sequence: CASGKREFSYEQYF. Written as DNA, the CDR3 is TGTGCCAGCGGGAAGCGGGAGTTTTCCTACGAGCAGTACTTC. This sequence joins TRBV9 and TRBJ2-7; 8 nucleotides line up with TRBD2. V dropped 7 bases and J dropped 1; count of bases not matched to a gene: 7. The length of the CDR3 is 14 residues. Germline lookup yields CDR1 SGDLS and CDR2 YYNGEE.